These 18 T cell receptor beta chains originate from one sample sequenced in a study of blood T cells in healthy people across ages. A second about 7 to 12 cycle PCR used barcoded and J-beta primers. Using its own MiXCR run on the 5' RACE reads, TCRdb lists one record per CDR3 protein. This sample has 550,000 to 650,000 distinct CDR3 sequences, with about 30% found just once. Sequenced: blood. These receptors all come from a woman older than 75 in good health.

For the CDR3, the DNA is TGTGCCAGCAGCTTCGGGTCAGCCTACGAGCAGTACTTC. Translating gives CASSFGSAYEQYF. The gene calls are TRBV7-9 and TRBJ2-7, with D unresolved. V was clipped by 3 bases and J by 2 bases, with 8 bases between them. Germline V CDR1 and CDR2: SEHNR, FQNEAQ (reference sequence). The CDR3 extends over 13 amino acids.

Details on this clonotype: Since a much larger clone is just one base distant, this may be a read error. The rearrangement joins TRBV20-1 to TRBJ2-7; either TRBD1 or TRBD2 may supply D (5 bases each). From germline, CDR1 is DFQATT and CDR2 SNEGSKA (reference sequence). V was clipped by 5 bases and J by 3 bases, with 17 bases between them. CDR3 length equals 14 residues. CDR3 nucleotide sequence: TGCAGTGCTCTCGCAGGGAGAAGGGGCTACGAGCAGTACTTC. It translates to CSALAGRRGYEQYF.

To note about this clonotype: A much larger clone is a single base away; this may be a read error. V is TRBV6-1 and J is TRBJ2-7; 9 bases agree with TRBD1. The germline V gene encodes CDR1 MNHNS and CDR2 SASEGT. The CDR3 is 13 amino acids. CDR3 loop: CASRDRGSVEPYF. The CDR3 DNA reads TGTGCCAGCAGGGACAGGGGATCAGTCGAGCCGTACTTC.

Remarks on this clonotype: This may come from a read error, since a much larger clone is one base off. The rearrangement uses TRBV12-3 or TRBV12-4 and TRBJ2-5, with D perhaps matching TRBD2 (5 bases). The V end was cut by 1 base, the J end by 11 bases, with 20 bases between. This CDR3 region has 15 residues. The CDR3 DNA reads TGTGCCAGCAGTTTAGTACCCCCTGGAGGCGATGAGCAGTACTTC. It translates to CASSLVPPGGDEQYF.

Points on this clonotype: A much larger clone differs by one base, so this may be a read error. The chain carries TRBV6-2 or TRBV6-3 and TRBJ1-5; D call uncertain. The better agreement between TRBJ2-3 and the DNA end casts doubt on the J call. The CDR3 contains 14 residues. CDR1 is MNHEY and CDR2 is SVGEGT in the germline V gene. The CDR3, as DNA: TGTGCCAGCAGTTACAGCGTCAGCAATCAGCCCCAGTATTTT. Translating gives CASSYSVSNQPQYF.

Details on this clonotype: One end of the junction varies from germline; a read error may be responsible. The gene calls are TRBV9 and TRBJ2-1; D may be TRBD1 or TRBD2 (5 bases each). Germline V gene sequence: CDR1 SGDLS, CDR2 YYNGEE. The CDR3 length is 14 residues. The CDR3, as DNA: TGTGCCGGCAGCCCCGGGACGGTTTTCAATGAGCAGTTCTTC. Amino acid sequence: CAGSPGTVFNEQFF. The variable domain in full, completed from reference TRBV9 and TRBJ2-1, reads DSGVTQTPKHLITATGQRVTLRCSPRSGDLSVYWYQQSLDQGLQFLIQYYNGEERAKGNILERFSAQQFPDLHSELNLSSLELGDSALYFCAGSPGTVFNEQFFGPGTRLTVL.

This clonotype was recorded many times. The CDR3, as DNA: TGTGCCAGCAGCCCCGTCGTGGGGTCGGGCTATGGCTACACCTTC. Amino acid sequence: CASSPVVGSGYGYTF. The chain is built from TRBV7-9 and TRBJ1-2; D is unclear. Trimming left V 5 bases short and J 4 bases short, with 17 bases between. Per germline, CDR1 SEHNR and CDR2 FQNEAQ (reference sequence). CDR3 size: 15 residues.

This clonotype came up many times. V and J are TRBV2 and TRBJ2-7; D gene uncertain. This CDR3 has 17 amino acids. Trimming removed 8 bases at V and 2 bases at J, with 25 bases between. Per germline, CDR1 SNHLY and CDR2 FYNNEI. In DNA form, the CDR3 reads TGTGCCAGCCAACCAGCAAATTTGGGCCGTTTCGCCTACGAGCAGTACTTC. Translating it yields CASQPANLGRFAYEQYF. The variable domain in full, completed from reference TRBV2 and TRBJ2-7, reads EPEVTQTPSHQVTQMGQEVILRCVPISNHLYFYWYRQILGQKVEFLVSFYNNEISEKSEIFDDQFSVERPDGSNFTLKIRSTKLEDSAMYFCASQPANLGRFAYEQYFGPGTRLTVT.

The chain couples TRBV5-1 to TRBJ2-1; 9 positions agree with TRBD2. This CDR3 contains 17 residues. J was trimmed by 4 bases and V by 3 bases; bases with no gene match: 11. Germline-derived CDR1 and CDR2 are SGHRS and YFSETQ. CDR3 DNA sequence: TGCGCCAGCAGCTCCCCTGGACTAGCGAGTAGGTACAATGAGCAGTTCTTC. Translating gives CASSSPGLASRYNEQFF.

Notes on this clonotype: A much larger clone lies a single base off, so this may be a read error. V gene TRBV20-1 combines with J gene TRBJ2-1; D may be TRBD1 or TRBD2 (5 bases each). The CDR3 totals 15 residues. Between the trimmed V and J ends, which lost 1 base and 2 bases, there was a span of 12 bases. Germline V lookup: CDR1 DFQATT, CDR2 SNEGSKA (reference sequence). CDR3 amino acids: CSARVSRGTYNEQFF. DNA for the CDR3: TGCAGTGCTAGAGTGTCGAGGGGAACCTACAATGAGCAGTTCTTC.

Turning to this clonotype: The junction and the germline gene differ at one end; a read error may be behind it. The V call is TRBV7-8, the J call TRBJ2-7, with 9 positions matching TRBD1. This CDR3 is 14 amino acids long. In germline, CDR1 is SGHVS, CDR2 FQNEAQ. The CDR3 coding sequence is TGTGCCGGCAGGGACAGACAGGGGGCCTACGAGCAGTACTTC. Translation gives CAGRDRQGAYEQYF. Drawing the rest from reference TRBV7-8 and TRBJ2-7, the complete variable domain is GAGVSQSPRYKVAKRGQDVALRCDPISGHVSLFWYQQALGQGPEFLTYFQNEAQLDKSGLPSDRFFAERPEGSVSTLKIQRTQQEDSAVYLCAGRDRQGAYEQYFGPGTRLTVT.

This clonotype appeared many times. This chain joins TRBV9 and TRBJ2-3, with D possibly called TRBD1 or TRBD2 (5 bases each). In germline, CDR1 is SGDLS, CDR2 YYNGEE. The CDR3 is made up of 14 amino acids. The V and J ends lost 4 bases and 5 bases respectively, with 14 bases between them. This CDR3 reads CASSRDVGVDTQYF. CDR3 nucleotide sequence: TGTGCCAGCAGCCGGGACGTAGGCGTAGATACGCAGTATTTT.

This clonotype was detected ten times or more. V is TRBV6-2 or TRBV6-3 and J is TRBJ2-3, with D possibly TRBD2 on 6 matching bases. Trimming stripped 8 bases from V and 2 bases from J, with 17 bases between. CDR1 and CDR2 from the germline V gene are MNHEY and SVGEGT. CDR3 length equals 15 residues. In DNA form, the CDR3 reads TGTGCCAGCTCGGAGAGCGGGCACCTCACAGATACGCAGTATTTT. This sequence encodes CASSESGHLTDTQYF.

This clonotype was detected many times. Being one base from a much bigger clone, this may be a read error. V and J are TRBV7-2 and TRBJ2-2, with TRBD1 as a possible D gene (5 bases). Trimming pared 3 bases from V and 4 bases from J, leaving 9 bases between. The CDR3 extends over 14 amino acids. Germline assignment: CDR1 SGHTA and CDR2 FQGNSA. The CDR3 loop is CASSLAGLTGELFF. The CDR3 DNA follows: TGTGCCAGCAGCTTGGCAGGGCTCACCGGGGAGCTGTTTTTT.

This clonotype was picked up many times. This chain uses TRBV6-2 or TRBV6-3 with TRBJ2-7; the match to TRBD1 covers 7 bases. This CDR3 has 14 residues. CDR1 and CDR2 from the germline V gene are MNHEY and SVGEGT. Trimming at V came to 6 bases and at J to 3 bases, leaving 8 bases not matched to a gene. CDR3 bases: TGTGCCAGCAGCCGACAGGGAAGAATCTACGAGCAGTACTTC. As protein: CASSRQGRIYEQYF.

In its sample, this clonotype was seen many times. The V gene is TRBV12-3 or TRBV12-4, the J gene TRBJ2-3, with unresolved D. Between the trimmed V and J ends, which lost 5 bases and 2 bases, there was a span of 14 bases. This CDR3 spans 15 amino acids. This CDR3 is CASSPGLGPTDTQYF. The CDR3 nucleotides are TGTGCCAGCAGTCCCGGCCTAGGGCCCACAGATACGCAGTATTTT.

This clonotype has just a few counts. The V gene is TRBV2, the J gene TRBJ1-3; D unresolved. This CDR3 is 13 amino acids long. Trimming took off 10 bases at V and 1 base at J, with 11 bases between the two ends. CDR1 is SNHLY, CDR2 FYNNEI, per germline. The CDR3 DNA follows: TGTGCCACGAACGAAAATTCTGGAAACACCATATATTTT. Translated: CATNENSGNTIYF.

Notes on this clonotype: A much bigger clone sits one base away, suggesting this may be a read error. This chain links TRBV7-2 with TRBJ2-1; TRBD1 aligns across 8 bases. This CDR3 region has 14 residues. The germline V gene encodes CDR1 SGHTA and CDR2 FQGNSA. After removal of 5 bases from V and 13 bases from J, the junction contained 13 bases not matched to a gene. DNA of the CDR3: TGTGCCAGCAGCCTCGGACAGGGCGGAGAGACCCAGTTCTTC. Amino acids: CASSLGQGGETQFF.